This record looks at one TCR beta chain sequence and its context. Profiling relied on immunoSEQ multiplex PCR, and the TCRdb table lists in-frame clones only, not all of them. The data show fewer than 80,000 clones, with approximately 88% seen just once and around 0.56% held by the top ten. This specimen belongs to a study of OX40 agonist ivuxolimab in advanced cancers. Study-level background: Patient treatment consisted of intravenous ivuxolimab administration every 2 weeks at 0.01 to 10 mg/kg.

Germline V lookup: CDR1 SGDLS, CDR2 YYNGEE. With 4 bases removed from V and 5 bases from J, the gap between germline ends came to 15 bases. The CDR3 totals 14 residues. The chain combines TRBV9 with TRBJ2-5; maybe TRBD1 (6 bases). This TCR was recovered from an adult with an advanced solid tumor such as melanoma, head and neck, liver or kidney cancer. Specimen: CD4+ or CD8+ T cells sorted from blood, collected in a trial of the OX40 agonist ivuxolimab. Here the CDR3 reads CASSSTTGGETQYF. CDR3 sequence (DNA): TGTGCCAGCAGCTCCACGACAGGCGGGGAGACCCAGTACTTC.